A single sample is the source of the 30 T cell receptor beta chains below, sequenced in a study of blood T cells in healthy people across ages. Combining a sample-barcoded 5' primer with a J-beta primer mix, a second PCR ran for 7 to 11 cycles. TCRdb ran MiXCR on the 5' RACE reads and lists one entry per CDR3 protein. Among about 1.1 million distinct CDR3 sequences listed, 35% to 40% were seen once. The material sequenced was blood. Receptor source: a young man in good health.

This clonotype was seen repeatedly, ten times or more. This rearrangement joins TRBV27 to TRBJ2-3; either TRBD1 or TRBD2 may fit D (5 bases each). V lost 0 bases and J lost 1, with 8 bases in between. This CDR3 spans 15 amino acids. In germline, CDR1 is MNHEY, CDR2 SMNVEV (reference sequence). This CDR3 is CASSLSTGRTDTQYF. The CDR3 DNA follows: TGTGCCAGCAGTTTATCAACGGGGCGCACAGATACGCAGTATTTT.

This clonotype occurred a few times. V is TRBV2 and J is TRBJ2-1; unclear D gene. V lost 6 bases and J 1 base, leaving 19 bases between the germline ends. This CDR3 region has 17 residues. The V gene's germline CDR1 is SNHLY and CDR2 FYNNEI. The CDR3 nucleotides read TGTGCCAGCAGAGAGAAGGCAGGCGCTCTATCCTACAATGAGCAGTTCTTC. This gives the protein CASREKAGALSYNEQFF. The complete variable domain, with remaining parts taken from reference TRBV2 and TRBJ2-1, reads EPEVTQTPSHQVTQMGQEVILRCVPISNHLYFYWYRQILGQKVEFLVSFYNNEISEKSEIFDDQFSVERPDGSNFTLKIRSTKLEDSAMYFCASREKAGALSYNEQFFGPGTRLTVL.

The CDR3 DNA reads TGTGCTAGTGGTCTCCCTCGGGGGGCGGGCACAGATACGCAGTATTTT. This translates into CASGLPRGAGTDTQYF. This chain links TRBV12-5 with TRBJ2-3, with D possibly being TRBD2 (7 bases). V lost 5 bases and J lost 1, with 16 bases in between. The CDR3 covers 16 residues. In germline, CDR1 is LGHNT, CDR2 FRNRAP. Drawing the rest from reference TRBV12-5 and TRBJ2-3, the complete variable domain is DARVTQTPRHKVTEMGQEVTMRCQPILGHNTVFWYRQTMMQGLELLAYFRNRAPLDDSGMPKDRFSAEMPDATLATLKIQPSEPRDSAVYFCASGLPRGAGTDTQYFGPGTRLTVL.

This chain links TRBV3-1 with TRBJ2-7; D is possibly TRBD1 or TRBD2 (6 bases each). Germline V gene data show CDR1 as LGHDT and CDR2 as YNNKEL (reference sequence). The V end was cut by 4 bases, the J end by 2 bases, with 12 bases between. CDR3 size: 14 residues. CDR3 sequence reads: CASSPTGRTYEQYF. The CDR3, as DNA: TGTGCCAGCAGCCCAACAGGGAGGACCTACGAGCAGTACTTC.

A few counts support this clonotype. The chain links TRBV4-1 to TRBJ2-4; 15 nucleotides line up with TRBD2. Germline assignment: CDR1 MGHRA and CDR2 YSYEKL. V was pared by 5 bases and J by 3 bases, with 11 bases of the junction left unmatched. CDR3 length: 19 amino acids. CDR3 residues: CASSARTSGGAVIKNIQYF. The CDR3 DNA sequence: TGCGCCAGCAGCGCCCGGACTAGCGGGGGGGCCGTAATCAAAAACATTCAGTACTTC.

This clonotype was detected only a few times. This sequence joins TRBV20-1 and TRBJ1-5; TRBD1 agrees at 7 bases. Germline loops: CDR1 DFQATT, CDR2 SNEGSKA (reference sequence). This CDR3 is 18 amino acids long. V lost 4 bases to trimming and J lost 0 bases; unmatched junction nucleotides: 15. The CDR3 coding sequence is TGCAGTGCTACCCCAGACAGGGAGGGTATTTATAGCAATCAGCCCCAGCATTTT. Translated: CSATPDREGIYSNQPQHF.

V and J are TRBV9 and TRBJ2-1; 7 nucleotides line up with TRBD2. The trim removed 0 bases at V and 7 bases at J, leaving 7 bases unmatched. Germline CDR1 is SGDLS and CDR2 is YYNGEE. CDR3 length: 15 amino acids. The CDR3 loop reads CASSVATGGGNEQFF. The CDR3 DNA follows: TGTGCCAGCAGCGTAGCTACCGGGGGAGGGAATGAGCAGTTCTTC. The whole variable domain, filled in from reference TRBV9 and TRBJ2-1, reads DSGVTQTPKHLITATGQRVTLRCSPRSGDLSVYWYQQSLDQGLQFLIQYYNGEERAKGNILERFSAQQFPDLHSELNLSSLELGDSALYFCASSVATGGGNEQFFGPGTRLTVL.

There are many counts of this clonotype. The chain is built from TRBV4-3 and TRBJ2-7; TRBD2 is a possible D gene (6 bases). The CDR3 covers 16 residues. V was shortened by 1 base and J by 3 bases, with 16 bases between the two germline ends. CDR1 is LGHNA and CDR2 is YSLEER in the germline V gene. CDR3 protein: CASSQGGVSYDYEQYF. The CDR3 nucleotides read TGCGCCAGCAGCCAAGGGGGGGTCAGTTACGACTACGAGCAGTACTTC.

This chain connects TRBV6-2 or TRBV6-3 to TRBJ2-2; D gene uncertain. Trimming took off 0 bases at V and 0 bases at J, with 11 bases between the two ends. This CDR3 region has 17 residues. CDR1 is MNHEY, CDR2 SVGEGT, per germline. This chain's CDR3 is CASSYSTIATNTGELFF. The CDR3 DNA reads as TGTGCCAGCAGTTACTCAACCATTGCTACGAACACCGGGGAGCTGTTTTTT.

This clonotype has more than one count but fewer than ten. The chain joins TRBV9 to TRBJ2-4; D possibly uses TRBD1 or TRBD2 (5 bases each). This CDR3 region has 15 residues. CDR1 is SGDLS and CDR2 is YYNGEE in the germline V gene. The ends were cut back, 5 bases at V and 5 bases at J, with 17 bases in the middle. The CDR3 coding sequence is TGTGCCAGCAGTCCGGCCTCGGGGCGGGAAAACATTCAGTACTTC. It encodes CASSPASGRENIQYF.

The chain recombines TRBV7-9 with TRBJ1-1; TRBD1 matches 10 bases. The CDR3 spans 14 residues. The V and J ends lost 5 bases and 6 bases, in that order; junction bases with no gene match: 6. Germline V CDR1 and CDR2: SEHNR, FQNEAQ (reference sequence). The CDR3 sequence: CASSGGTGAPEAFF. CDR3 in DNA: TGTGCCAGCAGCGGGGGGACAGGGGCCCCTGAAGCTTTCTTT.

This rearrangement joins TRBV6-1 to TRBJ2-5, with TRBD1 matching over 10 bases. The length of the CDR3 is 19 residues. With V trimmed by 1 base and J by 3 bases, 14 bases remained unmatched. Germline values: CDR1 MNHNS, CDR2 SASEGT. Here the CDR3 DNA reads TGTGCCAGCAGTGAAGTACCAGTAGGGAGGGACAGGGGAAAAGAGACCCAGTACTTC. Its protein product is CASSEVPVGRDRGKETQYF.

V and J are TRBV6-2 or TRBV6-3 and TRBJ1-2; 8 bases are shared with TRBD1. Trimming at V came to 7 bases and at J to 5 bases, leaving 6 bases not matched to a gene. The CDR3 consists of 13 residues. The germline CDR1 and CDR2 sequences are MNHEY and SVGEGT. CDR3 loop: CASTGQGRYGYTF. The CDR3 DNA follows: TGTGCCAGCACCGGACAGGGACGATATGGCTACACCTTC.

The rearrangement uses TRBV12-3 or TRBV12-4 and TRBJ2-1, with 9 bases fitting TRBD2. The length of the CDR3 is 15 residues. After removal of 7 bases from V and 0 bases from J, the junction contained 4 bases not matched to a gene. CDR3 sequence (DNA): TGTGCCAGCAACCTAGCGGGGAGCTCCTACAATGAGCAGTTCTTC. Protein sequence: CASNLAGSSYNEQFF.

The V gene is TRBV7-2, the J gene TRBJ1-5, with 8 bases that match TRBD1. Germline loops: CDR1 SGHTA, CDR2 FQGNSA. V gave up 3 bases and J gave up 3 bases; unmatched junction bases: 4. The CDR3 consists of 15 residues. CDR3 loop: CASSFQGADNQPQHF. The CDR3 nucleotides read TGTGCCAGCAGCTTCCAGGGGGCCGACAATCAGCCCCAGCATTTT.

This clonotype occurred many times. The gene calls are TRBV5-1 and TRBJ1-1; D gene uncertain. This CDR3 is 14 amino acids long. Germline V lookup: CDR1 SGHRS, CDR2 YFSETQ. The ends were cut back, 0 bases at V and 1 base at J, with 7 bases in the middle. The CDR3, as DNA: TGCGCCAGCAGCTTGGGCGGAGCGAACACTGAAGCTTTCTTT. It is translated as CASSLGGANTEAFF.

The table lists this clonotype with a few counts. The rearrangement uses TRBV5-6 and TRBJ2-4; no definite D call. Germline V gene data show CDR1 as SGHDT and CDR2 as YYEEEE. The CDR3 is 15 residues long. Trimming shortened V by 4 bases and J by 1 base, and 12 bases separated the two germline ends. For the CDR3, the DNA is TGTGCCAGCAGCCCCCGGCGACGGGCCAAAAACATTCAGTACTTC. Protein product: CASSPRRRAKNIQYF.

About this clonotype itself: At one end, the junction sequence differs from germline, possibly due to a read error. The gene calls are TRBV20-1 and TRBJ2-1, with D possibly matching TRBD1 (6 bases). The germline gives CDR1 DFQATT, CDR2 SNEGSKA (reference sequence). The CDR3 runs to 12 residues. The CDR3 sequence is CSVRIGQNEQFF. The CDR3 nucleotides read TGCAGTGTTAGAATCGGACAGAATGAGCAGTTCTTC.

On this clonotype: A much larger clone differs from this one at a single base, so this may be a read error. This sequence joins TRBV29-1 and TRBJ2-5; 7 bases map to TRBD1. Matching the DNA end better, TRBJ2-7 makes the J call doubtful. This CDR3 comprises 14 residues. Looked up from germline, CDR1 is SQVTM and CDR2 is ANQGSEA. Written as DNA, the CDR3 is TGCAACGTTGACCAGGCAGGGGGTAATTACGAGCAGTACTTC. Amino acids: CNVDQAGGNYEQYF.

This clonotype was seen a few times. V and J are TRBV10-3 and TRBJ1-6, with TRBD1 matching 9 bases. The CDR3 is 15 amino acids. CDR1 and CDR2 from the germline V gene are ENHRY and SYGVKD. The trim removed 5 bases at V and 8 bases at J, leaving 7 bases unmatched. The CDR3 DNA follows: TGTGCCATCAGTCACCGGGACAGGGCATATTCACCCCTCCACTTT. It codes for CAISHRDRAYSPLHF.

The DNA for the CDR3 is TGTGCCAGCAGTTTACCCCGGGACCGCTCGAGCTCTGGAAACACCATATATTTT. Its translation is CASSLPRDRSSSGNTIYF. The V and J genes are TRBV28 and TRBJ1-3; weak D call: TRBD1 (5 bases). CDR1 is MDHEN and CDR2 is SYDVKM in the germline V gene. There are 18 residues in the CDR3. V was trimmed by 2 bases and J by 0 bases, leaving 17 bases between them.

The sample holds a few counts of this clonotype. The chain carries TRBV5-1 and TRBJ2-1, with D possibly matching TRBD2 (5 bases). Germline V gene sequence: CDR1 SGHRS, CDR2 YFSETQ. This CDR3 has 14 amino acids. Trimming removed 4 bases at V and 2 bases at J, with 10 bases between. CDR3 in DNA: TGCGCCAGCAGCGGTTCCGGGACCTACAATGAGCAGTTCTTC. Its protein is CASSGSGTYNEQFF. Looking up the rest from reference TRBV5-1 and TRBJ2-1 gives the full variable domain: KAGVTQTPRYLIKTRGQQVTLSCSPISGHRSVSWYQQTPGQGLQFLFEYFSETQRNKGNFPGRFSGRQFSNSRSEMNVSTLELGDSALYLCASSGSGTYNEQFFGPGTRLTVL.

The chain has TRBV5-5 and TRBJ2-1; D gene uncertain. In germline, CDR1 is SGHKS, CDR2 YYEKEE (reference sequence). Trimming took 8 bases from V and 5 from J, leaving 14 bases between them. This CDR3 is built from 13 residues. The CDR3: CASGRILDNEQFF. CDR3 DNA: TGTGCCAGTGGCAGGATCTTAGACAATGAGCAGTTCTTC.

V usage is TRBV28 and J usage is TRBJ1-5; TRBD1 might be the D (6 bases). V lost 6 bases and J 6 bases, leaving 15 bases between the germline ends. This CDR3 has 14 residues. CDR1 MDHEN and CDR2 SYDVKM come from the germline V gene. CDR3 bases: TGTGCCAGCAGGGGAGACAGGAGGGTTCAGCCCCAGCATTTT. Its protein is CASRGDRRVQPQHF.

This clonotype was picked up a small number of times. The rearrangement joins TRBV6-6 to TRBJ2-3, with TRBD2 matching 7 bases. Germline CDR1 and CDR2: MNHNY and SVGAGI (reference sequence). The CDR3 totals 12 residues. CDR3 region: CGAGFSSDTQYF. Written as DNA, the CDR3 is TGTGGAGCGGGGTTTAGTAGTGATACGCAGTATTTT.

This clonotype was detected a few times. The junction departs from the called germline gene at one end, perhaps through a read error. CDR3 DNA: TGTGCCAGCTCCCCACTCGGGACAGCGAAAGAGACCCAGTACTTC. Its translation is CASSPLGTAKETQYF. V gene TRBV18 combines with J gene TRBJ2-5, with 7 bases identical to TRBD1. The CDR3 sequence is 15 residues long. The V gene's germline CDR1 is KGHSH and CDR2 LQKENI.

This clonotype was observed a handful of times. This chain connects TRBV2 to TRBJ1-2; 8 bases align to TRBD1. Trimming removed 5 bases from V and 7 bases from J; junction bases left unmatched: 9. The CDR3 loop spans 14 amino acids. The germline CDR1 and CDR2 sequences are SNHLY and FYNNEI. Here the CDR3 reads CASSTGTGKLGYTF. The CDR3 coding sequence is TGTGCCAGCAGTACCGGGACAGGAAAGCTTGGCTACACCTTC.

The chain links TRBV4-1 to TRBJ1-2; unclear D gene. Germline V gene lookup returns CDR1 MGHRA and CDR2 YSYEKL. This CDR3 comprises 16 residues. Trimming left V 1 base short and J 9 bases short, with 21 bases between. The CDR3 DNA follows: TGCGCCAGCAGCCAAGTCGGACTGAGAGGGAATTTCAGCTACACCTTC. It specifies CASSQVGLRGNFSYTF.

This clonotype was counted a few times. The rearrangement uses TRBV7-2 and TRBJ2-7; TRBD1 is a possible D gene (7 bases). This CDR3 region has 14 residues. Germline CDR1 reads SGHTA; CDR2 reads FQGNSA. Trimming stripped 5 bases from V and 5 bases from J, with 16 bases between. The CDR3 nucleotides are TGTGCCAGCAGCCCGCGGGACAGAATCAACGAGCAGTACTTC. Translation: CASSPRDRINEQYF.

Here the CDR3 reads CALRPGTVPDTQYF. The CDR3 nucleotides read TGTGCCCTACGTCCCGGGACAGTCCCAGATACGCAGTATTTT. The chain uses TRBV28 and TRBJ2-3; 7 bases are shared with TRBD1. V lost 11 bases and J lost 4; bases outside the gene matches: 12. This CDR3 has 14 residues. CDR1 is MDHEN and CDR2 is SYDVKM in the germline V gene. The full variable domain, rest sourced from reference TRBV28 and TRBJ2-3, is DVKVTQSSRYLVKRTGEKVFLECVQDMDHENMFWYRQDPGLGLRLIYFSYDVKMKEKGDIPEGYSVSREKKERFSLILESASTNQTSMYLCALRPGTVPDTQYFGPGTRLTVL.